This TCR beta chain was sequenced for a study of vaccination effects on CD4 cells after COVID-19 (dated by TCRdb to the early 2020s). Broadly, across the study: Participants received two doses of either the BNT162b2 or the mRNA-1273 mRNA SARS-CoV-2 vaccine. Pre-vaccine samples were drawn from a couple of convalescent patients 16 days and one week before the first dose, at 142 and 148 days after COVID-19 diagnosis. The study compared SARS-CoV-2 spike-specific CD4+ TCR repertoires before and after mRNA vaccination in COVID-19 convalescent patients and infection-naive vaccine recipients. A total of approximately 9 COVID-19 convalescent patients and 4 SARS-CoV-2-naive healthy vaccine recipients were included in the full study. Cultures from other donors in the study were sequenced using the Oncomine TCR Beta short-read assay on an Illumina iSeq 100. Study-wide findings and limitations: Among convalescent patients, the spike-reactive repertoire after vaccination was made up mainly of new vaccine-induced clones that were largely distinct from the clones induced by infection. Limitations of the study were the small number of convalescent patients and the absence of early post-infection timepoints. At late post-vaccination timepoints, both infection-induced and vaccine-induced clones showed marked clonal contraction, consistent with waning T cell responses.

With respect to this clone: This receptor's antigen is unknown. The record has no base qualities; no much larger clone is one base away.

The library was produced with the immunoSEQ multiplex PCR assay. TCR beta CDR3 sequencing was performed on DNA from the cultured, isolated CD4+ T cells. In the original analysis: Non-productive TCR sequences were removed and reads were trimmed to the CDR3 region, keeping CDR3s of at least 7 amino acids. Antigen-specific clonotypes were identified with the MANAFEST web app by comparing expansion in peptide wells against reference cultures. To be called positive, a clone needed expansion at FDR<0.05 compared with the reference and with all other wells, an odds ratio greater than 5, and a frequency greater than 0.1% in two replicate wells. Cross-reactive clonotypes were defined as significantly expanded in SARS-CoV-2 spike wells and in at least one common cold coronavirus spike condition. Using the stringdist R package, CDR3 similarity was measured by Levenshtein distance, and unrooted trees were constructed with ape in R 3.6.1. TCRdb took over this immuneACCESS table, retaining in-frame rearrangements with V and J assigned. Such tables are incomplete; in checked studies, under half of the missing clones stem from an unresolved V gene, and the remainder is unexplained. The V and J calls and clone size are taken from that table; D and trimming were inferred from the DNA. The sample table lists 24,000 or so clones, around 79% of them with a count of one. Less than 20% of the sample is held by the ten biggest clonotypes.

The CDR3 sequence holds 15 residues, the cysteine and phenylalanine included. Kept here is only the CDR3 DNA, which spans 45 bases and is read in frame from base 1. Taken from the germline V gene (reference sequence), the CDR1 and CDR2 loops are LNHNV and YYDKDF. The germline V end is reduced by 4 bases and the J end by 3 bases; junction bases left unmatched: 3. The ViraFEST assay stimulated PBMC with viral peptide pools and then used TCR sequencing to identify antigen-specific CD4+ T cell clonotypes by expansion. After about 9 days of culture, CD4+ T cells were isolated with the EasySep CD4+ T cell isolation kit. PCR-confirmed SARS-CoV-2 infection had occurred in convalescent patients between March and December 2020, before the Alpha, Beta and Delta variants emerged in the United States. About 2.1 million PBMC per well were cultured with 9 to 10 ug/ml peptides in IMDM containing approximately 4.7% human AB serum, about 9.6 IU/ml IL-2 and gentamicin. Half of the culture medium was replaced with fresh IL-2-containing medium on days 3 and 7. Unless noted otherwise, every peptide stimulation condition was grown in triplicate wells. Using Ficoll-Paque Plus gradient centrifugation, PBMC were separated from whole blood and then either used fresh or cryopreserved at -140C. Overlapping peptide pools spanned the spike proteins of SARS-CoV-2 and the common cold coronaviruses HCoV-NL63, HCoV-OC43 and HCoV-229E. Genomic DNA was extracted from cultured CD4+ T cells with the QIAamp micro DNA kit.

Here the chain combines TRBV15 and TRBJ2-3; TRBD2 fits 11 bases in the junction. This sequence originates from a human donor who had a prior SARS-CoV-2 infection. Here the sequenced sample was CD4+ T cells from PBMCs cultured with HCoV-NL63 spike peptides, taken before COVID-19 vaccination. This sample's cell subset or site label indicates: HCoV-NL63 spike overlapping peptide pool stimulation. CDR3 protein: CATSKGLAETDTQYF. The nucleotide sequence reads TGTGCCACCAGCAAGGGACTAGCGGAAACAGATACGCAGTATTTT.